This is a list of T cell receptor beta chains from one sample in a study of T cells expressing NK-cell markers. TCRdb reprocessed the 5' RACE reads, keeping one entry per CDR3 protein, no DNA. Recorded for this sample: more than 120,000 distinct CDR3 sequences. Specimen: blood T cells: a sorted CD56 or NKG2C T cell subset, CD4+ or CD8+ T cells, or bulk PBMC T cells (not recorded which). The receptors stem from a man between 18 and 29 years old in good health. Both conserved end residues are part of each CDR3.

TRBV7-9	TRBJ1-1	CASSVGTTEAFF
TRBV6-1	TRBJ2-7	CASTPGLAGDEQYF
TRBV11-2	TRBJ2-1	CASSLGGLAREGENEQFF
TRBV5-5	TRBJ1-5	CASSGGSGPNQPQHF
TRBV11-2	TRBJ2-5	CASSLSPPSRTVTEETQYF
TRBV24-1	TRBJ2-3	CATSDFGQGSTDTQYF
TRBV3-1	TRBJ2-1	CASSQGTSGLSSYNEQFF
TRBV12-3/TRBV12-4	TRBJ2-1	CASSLIISGRPSSYNEQFF
TRBV29-1	TRBJ2-1	CSVVRTHSYNEQFF
TRBV4-3	TRBJ2-1	CASSQEAENVYNEQFF
TRBV18	TRBJ1-1	CASSPRPPEAFF
TRBV2	TRBJ1-1	CASPGLGGLSTEAFF
TRBV29-1	TRBJ1-2	CSVEDRGVIYGYTF
TRBV4-3	TRBJ2-1	CASSQRTGLNNEQFF
TRBV28	TRBJ1-1	CASSLDLGTEAFF
TRBV3-1	TRBJ2-3	CASSQFTSGSPDTQYF
TRBV5-1	TRBJ2-1	CASSLEPGLAGVNEQFF
TRBV6-6	TRBJ2-7	CASVPFQGFEQYF
TRBV7-9	TRBJ2-2	CASILEGWGAELFF
TRBV12-3/TRBV12-4	TRBJ2-7	CASSSPNGEQYF
TRBV20-1	TRBJ2-3	CSAPTEASTDTQYF
TRBV23-1	TRBJ2-3	CASSRPTGRSAPSTDTQYF
TRBV5-6	TRBJ1-1	CASSLGSQGRGNTEAFF
TRAV22	TRBJ2-1	CAGLAGSSYNEQFF
TRBV12-5	TRBJ1-3	CASGDSLRGQGNTIYF
TRBV7-2	TRBJ1-5	CASSLGDSYSNQPQHF
TRBV19	TRBJ2-1	CASSPGSAGLAYYNEQFF
TRBV7-8	TRBJ2-2	CASSLGTSATGELFF
TRBV12-3/TRBV12-4	TRBJ1-2	CASSPSTGSLSMGYTF
TRBV6-1	TRBJ1-5	CASSHFVMIDSNQPQHF
TRBV28	TRBJ1-5	CASSKDSNNQPQHF
TRBV24-1	TRBJ2-2	CATSDGGFFTNTGELFF
TRBV6-2/TRBV6-3	TRBJ2-1	CASSYGSTYEQFF
TRBV6-1	TRBJ1-1	CASSGQAIMNTEAFF
TRBV20-1	TRBJ1-3	CSASSGGNTIYF
TRBV12-3/TRBV12-4	TRBJ2-1	CASSPLKGENYNEQFF
TRBV28	TRBJ2-3	CATSEMGDTQYF
TRBV20-1	TRBJ2-7	CSGSTGQASYEQYF
TRBV7-2	TRBJ2-7	CASSLALGNSYEQYF
TRBV3-1	TRBJ1-1	CASSQIRGAKAEDSEAFF
TRBV7-9	TRBJ1-1	CASITPTAENTEAFF
TRBV20-1	TRBJ2-3	CSARDLPGQTSYTQYF
TRBV20-1	TRBJ2-2	CSARDRASWTGELFF
TRBV6-5	TRBJ2-7	CASSYVSGDVSAPYEQYF
TRBV7-9	TRBJ2-2	CASSPGLAALGELFF
TRBV14	TRBJ2-1	CASSQGRANNEQFF
TRBV7-9	TRBJ1-1	CASSLAGTDEAFF
TRBV7-6	TRBJ2-7	CASSVSGSGTYEQYF
TRBV27	TRBJ2-7	CASSPLKGQGINEQYF
TRBV28	TRBJ2-3	CASSSTTRTSGSWADTQYF